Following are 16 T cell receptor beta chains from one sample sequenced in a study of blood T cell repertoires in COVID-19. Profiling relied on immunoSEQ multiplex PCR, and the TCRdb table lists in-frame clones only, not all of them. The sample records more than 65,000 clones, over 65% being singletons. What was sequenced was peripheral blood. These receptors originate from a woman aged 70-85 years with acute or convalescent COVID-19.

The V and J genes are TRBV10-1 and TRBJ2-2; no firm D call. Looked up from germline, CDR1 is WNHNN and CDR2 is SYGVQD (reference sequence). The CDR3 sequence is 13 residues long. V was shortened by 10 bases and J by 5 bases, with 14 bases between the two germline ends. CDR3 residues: CATSRSWTGELFF. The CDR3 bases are TGCGCCACGAGCCGGAGTTGGACCGGGGAGCTGTTTTTT.

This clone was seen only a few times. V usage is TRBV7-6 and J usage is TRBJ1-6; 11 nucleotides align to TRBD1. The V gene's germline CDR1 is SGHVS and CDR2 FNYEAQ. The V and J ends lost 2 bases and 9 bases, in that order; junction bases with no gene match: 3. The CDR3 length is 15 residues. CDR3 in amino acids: CASSLSGQGASPLHF. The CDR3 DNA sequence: TGTGCCAGCAGCTTAAGTGGACAGGGGGCTTCACCCCTCCACTTT.

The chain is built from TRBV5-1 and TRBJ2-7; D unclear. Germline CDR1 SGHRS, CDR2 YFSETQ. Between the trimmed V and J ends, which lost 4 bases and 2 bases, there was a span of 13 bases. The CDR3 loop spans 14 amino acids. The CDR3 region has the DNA TGCGCCAGCAGCCCCGGTGAGGCGACCTACGAGCAGTACTTC. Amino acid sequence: CASSPGEATYEQYF.

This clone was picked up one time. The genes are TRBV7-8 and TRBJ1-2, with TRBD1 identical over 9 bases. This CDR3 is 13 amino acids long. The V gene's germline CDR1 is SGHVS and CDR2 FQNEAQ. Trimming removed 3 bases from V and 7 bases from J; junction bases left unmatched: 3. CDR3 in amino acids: CASSFDRGFGYTF. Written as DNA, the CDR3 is TGTGCCAGCAGCTTTGACAGGGGGTTTGGCTACACCTTC.

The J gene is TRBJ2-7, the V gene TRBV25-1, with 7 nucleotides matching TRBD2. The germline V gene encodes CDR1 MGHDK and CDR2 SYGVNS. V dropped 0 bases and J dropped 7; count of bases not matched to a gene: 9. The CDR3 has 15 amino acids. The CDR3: CASSEYYRQGGEQYF. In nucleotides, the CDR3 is TGTGCCAGCAGTGAATATTATAGGCAGGGAGGGGAGCAGTACTTC.

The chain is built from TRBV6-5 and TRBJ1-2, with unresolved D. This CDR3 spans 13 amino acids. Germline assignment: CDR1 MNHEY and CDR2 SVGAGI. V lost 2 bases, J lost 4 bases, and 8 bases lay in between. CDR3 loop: CASSYRQAYGYTF. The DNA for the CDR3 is TGTGCCAGCAGTTACAGGCAGGCCTATGGCTACACCTTC.

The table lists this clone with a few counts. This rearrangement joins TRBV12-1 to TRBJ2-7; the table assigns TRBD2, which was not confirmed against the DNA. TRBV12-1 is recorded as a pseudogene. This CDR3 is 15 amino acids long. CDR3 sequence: CASSHPSANSYEQYF. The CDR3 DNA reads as TGTGCCAGCAGCCACCCGAGTGCGAATTCCTACGAGCAGTACTTC.

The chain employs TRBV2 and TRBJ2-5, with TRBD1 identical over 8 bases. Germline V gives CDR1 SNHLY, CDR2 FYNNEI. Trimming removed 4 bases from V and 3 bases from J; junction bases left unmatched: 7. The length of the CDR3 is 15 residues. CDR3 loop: CASSAGRGREETQYF. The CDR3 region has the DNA TGTGCCAGCAGTGCAGGCAGGGGGCGTGAAGAGACCCAGTACTTC.

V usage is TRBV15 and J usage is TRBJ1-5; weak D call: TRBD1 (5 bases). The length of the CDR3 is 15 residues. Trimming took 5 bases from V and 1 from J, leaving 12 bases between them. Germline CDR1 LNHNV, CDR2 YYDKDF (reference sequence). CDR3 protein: CATSGGRVSNQPQHF. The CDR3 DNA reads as TGTGCCACCAGCGGGGGGAGGGTAAGCAATCAGCCCCAGCATTTT. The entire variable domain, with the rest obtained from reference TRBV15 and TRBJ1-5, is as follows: DAMVIQNPRYQVTQFGKPVTLSCSQTLNHNVMYWYQQKSSQAPKLLFHYYDKDFNNEADTPDNFQSRRPNTSFCFLDIRSPGLGDTAMYLCATSGGRVSNQPQHFGDGTRLSIL.

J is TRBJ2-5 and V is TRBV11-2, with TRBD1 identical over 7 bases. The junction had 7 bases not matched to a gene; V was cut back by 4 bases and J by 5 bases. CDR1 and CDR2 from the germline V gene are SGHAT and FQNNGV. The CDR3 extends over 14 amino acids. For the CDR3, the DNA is TGTGCCAGCAGCTCCGGACAGGATTGGGAGACCCAGTACTTC. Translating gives CASSSGQDWETQYF. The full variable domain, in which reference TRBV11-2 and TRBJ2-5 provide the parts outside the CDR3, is EAGVAQSPRYKIIEKRQSVAFWCNPISGHATLYWYQQILGQGPKLLIQFQNNGVVDDSQLPKDRFSAERLKGVDSTLKIQPAKLEDSAVYLCASSSGQDWETQYFGPGTRLLVL.

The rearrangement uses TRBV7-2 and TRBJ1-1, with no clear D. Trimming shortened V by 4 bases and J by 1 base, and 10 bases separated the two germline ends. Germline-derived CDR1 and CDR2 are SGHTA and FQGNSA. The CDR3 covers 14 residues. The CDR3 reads CASSWSQANTEAFF. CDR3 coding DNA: TGTGCCAGCAGCTGGTCTCAGGCGAACACTGAAGCTTTCTTT. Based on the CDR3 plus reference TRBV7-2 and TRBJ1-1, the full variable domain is GAGVSQSPSNKVTEKGKDVELRCDPISGHTALYWYRQSLGQGLEFLIYFQGNSAPDKSGLPSDRFSAERTGGSVSTLTIQRTQQEDSAVYLCASSWSQANTEAFFGQGTRLTVV.

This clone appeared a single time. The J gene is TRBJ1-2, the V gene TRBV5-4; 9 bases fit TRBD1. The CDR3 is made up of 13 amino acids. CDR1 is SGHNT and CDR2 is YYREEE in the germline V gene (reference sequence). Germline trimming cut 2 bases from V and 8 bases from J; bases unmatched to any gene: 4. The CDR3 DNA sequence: TGTGCCAGCAGCTTAGAAACAGGGGGCGGCTACACCTTC. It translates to CASSLETGGGYTF. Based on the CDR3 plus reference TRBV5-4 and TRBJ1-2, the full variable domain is ETGVTQSPTHLIKTRGQQVTLRCSSQSGHNTVSWYQQALGQGPQFIFQYYREEENGRGNFPPRFSGLQFPNYSSELNVNALELDDSALYLCASSLETGGGYTFGSGTRLTVV.

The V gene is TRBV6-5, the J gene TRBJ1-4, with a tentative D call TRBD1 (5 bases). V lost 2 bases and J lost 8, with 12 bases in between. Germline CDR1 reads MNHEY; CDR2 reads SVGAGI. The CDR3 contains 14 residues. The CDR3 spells CASSYQGHQEKLFF. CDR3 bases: TGTGCCAGCAGTTACCAAGGACATCAAGAAAAACTGTTTTTT.

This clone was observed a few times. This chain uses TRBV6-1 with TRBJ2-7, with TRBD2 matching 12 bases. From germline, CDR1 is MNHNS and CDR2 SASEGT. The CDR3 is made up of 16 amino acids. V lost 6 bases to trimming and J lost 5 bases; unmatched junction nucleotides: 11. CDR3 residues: CASRELAGGQNDEQYF. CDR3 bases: TGTGCCAGCAGGGAACTAGCGGGAGGTCAAAACGACGAGCAGTACTTC.

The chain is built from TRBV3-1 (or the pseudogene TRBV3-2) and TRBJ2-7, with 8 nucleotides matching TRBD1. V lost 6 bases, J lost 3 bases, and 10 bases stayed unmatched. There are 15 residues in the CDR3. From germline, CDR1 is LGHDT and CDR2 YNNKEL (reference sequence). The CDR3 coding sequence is TGTGCCAGCAGGACTACAGGGGGATCTTACTACGAGCAGTACTTC. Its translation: CASRTTGGSYYEQYF.

The DNA of the CDR3 is TGTGCCAGCAGCTTATCAACCGGGACAGCTGTCGAAGCTTTCTTT. Translated: CASSLSTGTAVEAFF. The chain joins TRBV7-2 to TRBJ1-1, with 7 bases that match TRBD1. J was trimmed by 8 bases and V by 2 bases; bases with no gene match: 11. CDR1 and CDR2 (germline): SGHTA, FQGNSA. The CDR3 covers 15 residues.